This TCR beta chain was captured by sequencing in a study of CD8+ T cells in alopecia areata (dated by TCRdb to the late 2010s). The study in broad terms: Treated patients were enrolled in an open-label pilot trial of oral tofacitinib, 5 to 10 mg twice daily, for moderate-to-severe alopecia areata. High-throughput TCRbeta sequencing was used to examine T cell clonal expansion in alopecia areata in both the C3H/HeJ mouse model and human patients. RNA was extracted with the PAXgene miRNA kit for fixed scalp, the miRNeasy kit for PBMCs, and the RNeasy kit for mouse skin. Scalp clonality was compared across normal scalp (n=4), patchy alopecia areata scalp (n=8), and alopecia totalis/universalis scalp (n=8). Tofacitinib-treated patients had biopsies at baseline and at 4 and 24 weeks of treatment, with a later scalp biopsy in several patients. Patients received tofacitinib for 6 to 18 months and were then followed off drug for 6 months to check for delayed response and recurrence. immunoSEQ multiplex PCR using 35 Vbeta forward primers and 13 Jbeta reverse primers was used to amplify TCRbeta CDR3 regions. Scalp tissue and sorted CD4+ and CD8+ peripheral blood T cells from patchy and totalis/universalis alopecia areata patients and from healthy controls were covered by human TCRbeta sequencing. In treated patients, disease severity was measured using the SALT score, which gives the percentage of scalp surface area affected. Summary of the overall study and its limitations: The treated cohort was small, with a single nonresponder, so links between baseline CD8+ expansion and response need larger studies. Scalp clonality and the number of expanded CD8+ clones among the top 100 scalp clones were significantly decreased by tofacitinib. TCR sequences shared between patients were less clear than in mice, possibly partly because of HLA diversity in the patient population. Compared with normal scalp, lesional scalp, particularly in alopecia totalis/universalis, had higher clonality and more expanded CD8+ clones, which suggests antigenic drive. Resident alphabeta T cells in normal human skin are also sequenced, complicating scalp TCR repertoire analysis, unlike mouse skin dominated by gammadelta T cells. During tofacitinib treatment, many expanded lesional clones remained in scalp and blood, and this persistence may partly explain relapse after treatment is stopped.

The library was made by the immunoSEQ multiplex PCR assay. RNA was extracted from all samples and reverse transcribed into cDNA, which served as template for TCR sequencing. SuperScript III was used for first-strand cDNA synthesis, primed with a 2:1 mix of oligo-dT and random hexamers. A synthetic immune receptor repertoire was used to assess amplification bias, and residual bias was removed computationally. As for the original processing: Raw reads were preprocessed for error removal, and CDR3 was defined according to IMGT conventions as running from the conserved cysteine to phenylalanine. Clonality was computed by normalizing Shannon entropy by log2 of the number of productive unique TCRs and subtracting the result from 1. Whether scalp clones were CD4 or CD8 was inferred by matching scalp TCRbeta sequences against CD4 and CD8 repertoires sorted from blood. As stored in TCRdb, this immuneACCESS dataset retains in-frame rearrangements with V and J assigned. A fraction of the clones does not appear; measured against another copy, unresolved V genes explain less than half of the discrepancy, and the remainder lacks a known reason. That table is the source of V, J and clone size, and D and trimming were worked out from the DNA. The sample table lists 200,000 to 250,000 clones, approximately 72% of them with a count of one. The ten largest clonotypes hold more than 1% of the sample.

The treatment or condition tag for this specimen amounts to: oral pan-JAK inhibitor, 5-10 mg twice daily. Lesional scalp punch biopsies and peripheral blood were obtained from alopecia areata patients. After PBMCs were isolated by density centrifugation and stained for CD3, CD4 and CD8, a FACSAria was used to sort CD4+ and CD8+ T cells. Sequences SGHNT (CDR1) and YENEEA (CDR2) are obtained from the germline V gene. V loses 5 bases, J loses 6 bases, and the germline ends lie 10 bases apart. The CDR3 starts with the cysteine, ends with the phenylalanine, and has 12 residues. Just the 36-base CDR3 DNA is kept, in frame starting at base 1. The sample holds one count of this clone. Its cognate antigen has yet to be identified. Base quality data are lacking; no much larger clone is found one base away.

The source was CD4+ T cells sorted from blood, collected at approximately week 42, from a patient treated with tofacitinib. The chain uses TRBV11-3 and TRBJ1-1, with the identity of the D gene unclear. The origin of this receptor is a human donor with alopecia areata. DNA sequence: TGTGCCAGCAGCAAAACGGGGTCTGAAGCTTTCTTT. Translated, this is CASSKTGSEAFF.